This TCR beta chain is from a study of shared clonotypes between healthy human individuals. Whole-study results and caveats: Among four donors, roughly 5% of naive CD4 clonotypes were found in common.

CDR3 length equals 12 residues. Germline-derived CDR1 and CDR2 are SEHNR and FQNEAQ (reference sequence). Regarding this clone: Its antigen remains unknown.

Clones were read by immunoSEQ multiplex PCR, and TCRdb kept only the in-frame ones, dropping some. Of about 1.5 million clones in the sample, approximately 98% were seen once. This receptor was identified in a man aged 25 to 40 in good health. This chain joins TRBV7-9 and TRBJ2-6; D not certain. The source material was naive CD4+ T cells sorted from blood. Documented subset: CD45RA+ positively selected. The CDR3 protein is CVQASGANVLTF. CDR3 sequence (DNA): TGTGTGCAGGCCTCTGGGGCCAACGTCCTGACTTTC. Drawing the rest from reference TRBV7-9 and TRBJ2-6, the complete variable domain is DTGVSQNPRHKITKRGQNVTFRCDPISEHNRLYWYRQTLGQGPEFLTYFQNEAQLEKSRLLSDRFSAERPKGSFSTLEIQRTEQGDSAMYLCVQASGANVLTFGAGSRLTVL.